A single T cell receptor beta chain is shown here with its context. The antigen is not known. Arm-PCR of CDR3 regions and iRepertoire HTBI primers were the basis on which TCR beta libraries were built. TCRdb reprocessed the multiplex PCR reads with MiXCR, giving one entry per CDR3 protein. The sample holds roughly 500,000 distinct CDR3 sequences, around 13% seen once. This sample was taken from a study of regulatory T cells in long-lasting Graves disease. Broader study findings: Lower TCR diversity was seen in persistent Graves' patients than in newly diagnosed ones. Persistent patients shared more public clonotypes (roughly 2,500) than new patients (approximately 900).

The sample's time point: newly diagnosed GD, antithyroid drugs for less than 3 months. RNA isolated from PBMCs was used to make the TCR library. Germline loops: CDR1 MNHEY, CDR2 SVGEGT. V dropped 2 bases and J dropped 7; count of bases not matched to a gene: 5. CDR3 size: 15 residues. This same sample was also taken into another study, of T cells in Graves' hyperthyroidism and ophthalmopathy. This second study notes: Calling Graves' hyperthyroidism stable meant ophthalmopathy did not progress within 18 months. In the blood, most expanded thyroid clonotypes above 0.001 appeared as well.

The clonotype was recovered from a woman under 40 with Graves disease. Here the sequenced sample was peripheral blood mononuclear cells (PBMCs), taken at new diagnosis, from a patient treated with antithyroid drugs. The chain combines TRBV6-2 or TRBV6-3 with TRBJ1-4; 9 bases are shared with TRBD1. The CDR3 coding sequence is TGTGCCAGCAGTTACGGGGACAGGGAAGTTGAAAAACTGTTTTTT. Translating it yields CASSYGDREVEKLFF.